The 23 T cell receptor beta chains in this list originate from one sample, sequenced in a study of T cell changes during pregnancy in multiple sclerosis. The protocol was immunoSEQ multiplex PCR, while the TCRdb copy is restricted to in-frame clones and leaves out a portion. The sample carries about 100,000 clones, approximately 94% recorded once. The sample here was peripheral blood, taken before pregnancy. Receptors originate from a female donor with multiple sclerosis, enrolled in a pregnancy study.

The chain uses TRBV27 and TRBJ2-3; 10 positions match TRBD2. Germline loops: CDR1 MNHEY, CDR2 SMNVEV (reference sequence). This CDR3 comprises 16 residues. V lost 2 bases to trimming and J lost 6 bases; unmatched junction nucleotides: 8. The CDR3 spells CASSLNAAGGPDTQYF. The CDR3 DNA sequence: TGTGCCAGCAGTTTAAATGCAGCGGGAGGGCCGGATACGCAGTATTTT.

This chain connects TRBV28 to TRBJ2-1; perhaps TRBD2 as D (6 bases). Trimming removed 5 bases from V and 4 bases from J, with 18 bases in between. CDR1 and CDR2 from the germline V gene are MDHEN and SYDVKM. The CDR3 runs 16 residues. The DNA of the CDR3 is TGTGCCAGCAGTCGGATGTGGGCGGGGAGATACAATGAGCAGTTCTTC. Protein sequence: CASSRMWAGRYNEQFF.

The CDR3 loop reads CASRQRESGETQYF. The CDR3 nucleotides are TGTGCCAGCAGGCAGCGGGAGTCCGGGGAGACCCAGTACTTC. The chain carries TRBV2 and TRBJ2-5; 8 nucleotides match TRBD2. Germline lookup yields CDR1 SNHLY and CDR2 FYNNEI. The CDR3 is 14 amino acids. V shed 6 bases, J shed 5 bases, and the junction held 8 bases outside the gene matches.

The gene calls are TRBV9 and TRBJ2-1; 8 nucleotides match TRBD2. Germline trimming cut 3 bases from V and 6 bases from J; bases unmatched to any gene: 11. Germline V gives CDR1 SGDLS, CDR2 YYNGEE. The CDR3 extends over 16 amino acids. The CDR3 DNA follows: TGTGCCAGCAGCGCGCCAACTAGCGGCCCATCCAATGAGCAGTTCTTC. This gives the protein CASSAPTSGPSNEQFF.

The chain employs TRBV6-6 and TRBJ1-1; 10 nucleotides align to TRBD1. The CDR3 runs 14 residues. Germline V gene lookup returns CDR1 MNHNY and CDR2 SVGAGI (reference sequence). The V segment lost 6 bases and the J segment 5 bases; nucleotides outside the gene matches: 6. CDR3 residues: CASRHGQGGTEAFF. CDR3 sequence (DNA): TGTGCCAGCAGGCATGGACAGGGGGGAACTGAAGCTTTCTTT.

The V gene is TRBV7-2, the J gene TRBJ2-1, with 10 bases lining up with TRBD2. J gave up 6 bases and V 3 bases, and 8 bases lay outside the gene matches. Germline V gene lookup returns CDR1 SGHTA and CDR2 FQGNSA. CDR3 length: 16 residues. CDR3 DNA: TGTGCCAGCAGCTTGGTCCCCAGCGGGAGGGCCAATGAGCAGTTCTTC. Translation: CASSLVPSGRANEQFF.

This chain connects TRBV7-6 to TRBJ2-2; possibly TRBD1 for D (6 bases). CDR1 is SGHVS, CDR2 FNYEAQ, per germline. The CDR3 contains 16 residues. Trimming took off 5 bases at V and 4 bases at J, with 17 bases between the two ends. CDR3 DNA: TGTGCCAGCAGCCGAACCCTACAGGGATTCACCGGGGAGCTGTTTTTT. Translated, it gives CASSRTLQGFTGELFF.

V gene TRBV6-4 combines with J gene TRBJ2-3; no clear D. CDR1 and CDR2 from the germline V gene are MRHNA and SNTAGT. The CDR3 is 16 amino acids. The V end lost 5 bases, the J end lost 0 bases, and 15 bases lay between the germline ends. DNA of the CDR3: TGTGCCAGCAGTATTGGTTTCACAGCTAGCACAGATACGCAGTATTTT. Translating it yields CASSIGFTASTDTQYF.

The CDR3 sequence: CASSKVGGAQTPYEQYF. The DNA of the CDR3 is TGTGCCAGCAGCAAAGTAGGAGGGGCCCAGACTCCCTACGAGCAGTACTTC. The chain is built from TRBV21-1 and TRBJ2-7; the table names TRBD2, a call not compared with the DNA. TRBV21-1 has pseudogene status. CDR3 length: 17 residues.

The chain employs TRBV5-1 and TRBJ2-1, with 9 bases matching TRBD2. In germline, CDR1 is SGHRS, CDR2 YFSETQ. J lost 5 bases, V lost 4 bases, and 7 bases had no gene match. The CDR3 loop spans 15 amino acids. The CDR3: CASSPGLAGNNEQFF. For the CDR3, the DNA is TGCGCCAGCAGCCCGGGACTAGCCGGAAACAATGAGCAGTTCTTC.

The CDR3 nucleotides are TGTGCCAGCAGTTTAGTTGGTGGGCGGGTGGGTGAGCAGTTCTTC. It yields the protein CASSLVGGRVGEQFF. The gene calls are TRBV27 and TRBJ2-1; TRBD2 is a possible D gene (5 bases). This CDR3 is 15 amino acids long. V shed 2 bases and J shed 9 bases, with 17 bases lying between them. Looked up from germline, CDR1 is MNHEY and CDR2 is SMNVEV (reference sequence).

The chain has TRBV2 and TRBJ2-5; D gene unclear. V was pared by 8 bases and J by 4 bases, with 11 bases between. CDR3 length: 12 amino acids. The germline gives CDR1 SNHLY, CDR2 FYNNEI. CDR3 in DNA: TGTGCCAGCGCGGAAGCGCGAGAGACCCAGTACTTC. Translated: CASAEARETQYF.

CDR3 in DNA: TGTGCCAGCAGTCCCCAAAAAAACATTCAGTACTTC. Translated: CASSPQKNIQYF. This chain joins TRBV2 and TRBJ2-4; unclear D gene. The CDR3 spans 12 residues. The germline CDR1 and CDR2 sequences are SNHLY and FYNNEI. V was shortened by 5 bases and J by 4 bases, with 6 bases between the two germline ends.

J is TRBJ1-3 and V is TRBV27; tentative D call: TRBD1 (6 bases). V lost 0 bases and J 6 bases, leaving 12 bases between the germline ends. The CDR3 has 15 residues. CDR1 and CDR2 (germline): MNHEY, SMNVEV (reference sequence). This CDR3 is CASSLSGGVENTIYF. The CDR3, as DNA: TGTGCCAGCAGTTTATCAGGGGGGGTGGAAAACACCATATATTTT.

The V gene is TRBV11-3, the J gene TRBJ1-1, with D maybe TRBD1 (5 bases). Germline V gives CDR1 SGHNT, CDR2 YENEEA. CDR3 length equals 18 residues. V lost 0 bases and J 4 bases, leaving 21 bases between the germline ends. CDR3 loop: CASSLDIHWAARATEAFF. For the CDR3, the DNA is TGTGCCAGCAGCTTAGACATACATTGGGCAGCCAGGGCCACTGAAGCTTTCTTT.

This clone occurred a few times. V and J are TRBV5-4 and TRBJ1-3; no definite D call. V shed 5 bases and J shed 1 base, with 10 bases lying between them. Germline assignment: CDR1 SGHNT and CDR2 YYREEE (reference sequence). This CDR3 spans 14 amino acids. The CDR3 nucleotides read TGTGCCAGCAGAGCGACGGAGTCTGGAAACACCATATATTTT. It translates to CASRATESGNTIYF.

The V call is TRBV9, the J call TRBJ2-1; 8 positions agree with TRBD2. The ends lost 3 bases at V and 7 bases at J; junction bases unmatched: 6. Germline V gene data show CDR1 as SGDLS and CDR2 as YYNGEE. The CDR3 consists of 14 residues. CDR3 DNA: TGTGCCAGCAGCGGCGGGACTAGGGTGAATGAGCAGTTCTTC. Its protein product is CASSGGTRVNEQFF.

The chain joins TRBV28 to TRBJ1-2; 7 bases are a match to TRBD1. The germline gives CDR1 MDHEN, CDR2 SYDVKM. The CDR3 contains 16 residues. With 5 bases clipped from V and 4 bases from J, the junction kept 13 bases outside the gene matches. The CDR3: CASSQTQTGSGYGYTF. The DNA of the CDR3 is TGTGCCAGCAGTCAGACCCAGACAGGGTCGGGCTATGGCTACACCTTC.

The chain recombines TRBV27 with TRBJ2-3; TRBD2 matches at 11 bases. This CDR3 has 18 amino acids. The trim removed 5 bases at V and 2 bases at J, leaving 12 bases unmatched. Germline loops: CDR1 MNHEY, CDR2 SMNVEV (reference sequence). Written as DNA, the CDR3 is TGTGCCAGCAGTCCCCTTACGACTAGCGGGGCTCCCACAGATACGCAGTATTTT. Protein product: CASSPLTTSGAPTDTQYF.

The chain couples TRBV2 to TRBJ1-5; 7 bases are shared with TRBD1. The CDR3 spans 15 residues. The germline V gene encodes CDR1 SNHLY and CDR2 FYNNEI. Trimming cost V 3 bases and J 4 bases; bases outside gene matches: 6. CDR3 DNA sequence: TGTGCCAGCAGTGATCCCAGGGGGGAAAATCAGCCCCAGCATTTT. Its translation: CASSDPRGENQPQHF.

This chain joins TRBV7-9 and TRBJ1-2, with D maybe TRBD1 (6 bases). Trimming shortened V by 3 bases and J by 6 bases, and 8 bases separated the two germline ends. CDR1 is SEHNR and CDR2 is FQNEAQ in the germline V gene (reference sequence). The CDR3 has 12 amino acids. CDR3 sequence reads: CASSFNRDGYTF. DNA for the CDR3: TGTGCCAGCAGCTTTAACAGGGATGGCTACACCTTC.

This CDR3 reads CASRGTENTGELFF. For the CDR3, the DNA is TGTGCCAGCAGGGGGACAGAGAACACCGGGGAGCTGTTTTTT. V gene TRBV25-1 combines with J gene TRBJ2-2, with 7 bases that match TRBD1. CDR3 length: 14 amino acids. Germline CDR1 MGHDK, CDR2 SYGVNS. The V segment lost 6 bases and the J segment 1 base; nucleotides outside the gene matches: 2.

This rearrangement joins TRBV7-9 to TRBJ1-1, with D uncertain. This CDR3 is built from 12 residues. V lost 5 bases and J lost 5, with 9 bases in between. CDR1 and CDR2 from the germline V gene are SEHNR and FQNEAQ (reference sequence). The CDR3 bases are TGTGCCAGCAGCCCTGGAGGGACTGAAGCTTTCTTT. This encodes CASSPGGTEAFF.